The next 21 T cell receptor beta chains were all read from a single sample in a study of shared clonotypes between healthy human individuals. Using immunoSEQ multiplex PCR, the repertoire was profiled, and TCRdb retains in-frame clones only, with some absent. Here the sample spans roughly 2.5 million clones, 90% to 95% being singletons. The sequencing sample was made of naive CD4+ T cells sorted from blood. The subset was: CD45RA+ positively selected. The receptors were sampled from a man aged 18 to 30 in good health.

The chain is built from TRBV5-4 and TRBJ2-2; D remains unclear. The CDR3 has 13 amino acids. Trimming took 4 bases from V and 0 from J, leaving 4 bases between them. The germline V gene encodes CDR1 SGHNT and CDR2 YYREEE (reference sequence). CDR3 DNA sequence: TGTGCCAGCAGCGTAGCGAACACCGGGGAGCTGTTTTTT. As protein: CASSVANTGELFF.

As for this clone: The same CDR3 arises from other DNA sequences in this sample as well. V usage is TRBV7-2 and J usage is TRBJ1-5; D unclear. This CDR3 spans 12 amino acids. Looked up from germline, CDR1 is SGHTA and CDR2 is FQGNSA. The V end was cut by 1 base, the J end by 5 bases, with 3 bases between. CDR3: CASSLDDQPQHF. As DNA, the CDR3 is TGTGCCAGCAGCTTAGATGATCAGCCCCAGCATTTT.

The chain employs TRBV5-6 and TRBJ1-4; no clear D gene. CDR1 is SGHDT and CDR2 is YYEEEE in the germline V gene. The CDR3 is 13 amino acids. With 0 bases removed from V and 7 bases from J, the gap between germline ends came to 7 bases. CDR3 loop: CASSLGVGEKLFF. The CDR3 nucleotides read TGTGCCAGCAGCTTGGGGGTGGGTGAAAAACTGTTTTTT.

The chain recombines TRBV19 with TRBJ1-6, with a tentative D call TRBD1 (6 bases). Trimming stripped 8 bases from V and 8 bases from J, with 19 bases between. In germline, CDR1 is LNHDA, CDR2 SQIVND (reference sequence). The CDR3 contains 15 residues. The CDR3 sequence: CASRQAPTTHSPLHF. The CDR3 DNA is TGTGCCAGTCGACAGGCTCCGACCACTCATTCACCCCTCCACTTT.

Remarks on this clone: At one end the junction does not follow the germline gene, possibly because of a read error. The V and J genes are TRBV18 and TRBJ1-6; 10 bases line up with TRBD1. Germline values: CDR1 KGHSH, CDR2 LQKENI. The CDR3 loop spans 17 amino acids. CDR3 bases: TGTGCCAGCTCACCATTGGGACAGGGGTCCTTTAATTCACCCCTCCACTTT. Its translation: CASSPLGQGSFNSPLHF.

On this clone: The same CDR3 also results from other DNA sequences found in this sample. The gene calls are TRBV18 and TRBJ1-2; 7 positions match TRBD1. Germline CDR1 KGHSH, CDR2 LQKENI. This CDR3 contains 14 residues. V gave up 3 bases and J gave up 3 bases; unmatched junction bases: 4. The CDR3 loop is CASSPLGQDYGYTF. CDR3 coding DNA: TGTGCCAGCTCACCTCTTGGACAGGACTATGGCTACACCTTC.

This sequence joins TRBV5-1 and TRBJ1-6; D unclear. The CDR3 runs to 16 residues. The V gene lost 3 bases and the J gene lost 7 bases, with 17 bases spanning the gap. CDR1 is SGHRS and CDR2 is YFSETQ in the germline V gene. The CDR3 reads CASSYWSGVGNSPLHF. The CDR3 DNA sequence: TGCGCCAGCAGCTATTGGTCGGGAGTAGGGAATTCACCCCTCCACTTT.

On this clone: In the same sample, other DNA sequences code for this CDR3. V and J are TRBV15 and TRBJ2-3; no reliable D call. The length of the CDR3 is 12 residues. V gave up 0 bases and J gave up 6 bases, with 4 bases separating them. Germline loops: CDR1 LNHNV, CDR2 YYDKDF (reference sequence). CDR3 amino acids: CATSRDGDTQYF. In DNA, the CDR3 is TGTGCCACCAGCAGAGATGGGGATACGCAGTATTTT.

V is TRBV9 and J is TRBJ1-6; 8 positions match TRBD1. CDR1 and CDR2 (germline): SGDLS, YYNGEE. The junction had 2 bases not matched to a gene; V was cut back by 0 bases and J by 6 bases. The CDR3 spans 15 residues. The CDR3 region has the DNA TGTGCCAGCAGCGTAGGGGACAGGCCTAATTCACCCCTCCACTTT. Its protein product is CASSVGDRPNSPLHF.

The chain links TRBV21-1 to TRBJ1-5. TRBV21-1 is a documented pseudogene. CDR3 length equals 17 residues. CDR3 in amino acids: CASSTQGGTTGDQPQHF. CDR3 in DNA: TGTGCCAGCAGCACACAAGGGGGGACAACGGGGGATCAGCCCCAGCATTTT.

The rearrangement uses TRBV9 and TRBJ1-2; possibly TRBD1 for D (5 bases). Germline V gene sequence: CDR1 SGDLS, CDR2 YYNGEE. The CDR3 consists of 13 residues. Trimming removed 3 bases at V and 13 bases at J, with 19 bases between. The CDR3 spells CASSGTRQGRSTF. In DNA, the CDR3 is TGTGCCAGCAGCGGGACCCGCCAGGGAAGGTCCACCTTC.

This sequence joins TRBV10-3 and TRBJ2-5; 9 bases are shared with TRBD2. Germline-derived CDR1 and CDR2 are ENHRY and SYGVKD. V was clipped by 2 bases and J by 2 bases; unmatched bases: 0. The CDR3 length is 14 residues. The CDR3 sequence: CAISETSGQETQYF. The CDR3 coding sequence is TGTGCCATCAGTGAGACTAGCGGGCAAGAGACCCAGTACTTC.

The V call is TRBV10-3, the J call TRBJ2-7; 10 bases align to TRBD2. V shed 0 bases and J 6 bases; nucleotides not matched to a gene: 5. The CDR3 is 15 amino acids. In germline, CDR1 is ENHRY, CDR2 SYGVKD. The CDR3 DNA follows: TGTGCCATCAGTGAGTCGGGGCTAGCGGGAGTCGAGCAGTACTTC. This encodes CAISESGLAGVEQYF.

A single count supports this clone. This chain links TRBV19 with TRBJ2-3; TRBD2 matches at 9 bases. CDR1 and CDR2 from the germline V gene are LNHDA and SQIVND (reference sequence). V was pared by 3 bases and J by 6 bases, with 10 bases of the junction left unmatched. The CDR3 contains 16 residues. As DNA, the CDR3 is TGTGCCAGTAGTATGCAGGCGGGAGGGCCACGGGATACGCAGTATTTT. It specifies CASSMQAGGPRDTQYF.

The gene calls are TRBV13 and TRBJ2-1, with 11 bases identical to TRBD2. Germline values: CDR1 PRHDT, CDR2 FYEKMQ (reference sequence). J was trimmed by 6 bases and V by 7 bases; bases with no gene match: 26. The CDR3 is made up of 21 amino acids. DNA for the CDR3: TGTGCCAGCACCCCACTCGATCTGGCGGTTAGCGGGAGGGCCTTCATCAATGAGCAGTTCTTC. Its protein is CASTPLDLAVSGRAFINEQFF.

The chain joins TRBV14 to TRBJ2-7; D call uncertain. CDR1 is SGHDN, CDR2 FVKESK, per germline. CDR3 length: 15 amino acids. Trimming shortened V by 0 bases and J by 2 bases, and 11 bases separated the two germline ends. CDR3 in amino acids: CASSQDLVGPYEQYF. DNA of the CDR3: TGTGCCAGCAGCCAAGATCTGGTAGGGCCCTACGAGCAGTACTTC. Full variable domain (remainder filled in from reference TRBV14 and TRBJ2-7): EAGVTQFPSHSVIEKGQTVTLRCDPISGHDNLYWYRRVMGKEIKFLLHFVKESKQDESGMPNNRFLAERTGGTYSTLKVQPAELEDSGVYFCASSQDLVGPYEQYFGPGTRLTVT.

The rearrangement links TRBV7-2 to TRBJ2-1; D not resolved. Germline values: CDR1 SGHTA, CDR2 FQGNSA. V lost 1 base and J 0 bases, leaving 10 bases between the germline ends. The CDR3 contains 16 residues. The CDR3 here is CASSLDRNPSYNEQFF. Here the CDR3 DNA reads TGTGCCAGCAGCTTAGATCGGAACCCCTCCTACAATGAGCAGTTCTTC.

This clone is a singleton in its sample. The V gene is TRBV28, the J gene TRBJ2-7; D perhaps matches TRBD1 (6 bases). Germline assignment: CDR1 MDHEN and CDR2 SYDVKM. The germline V and J ends were trimmed by 7 bases and 7 bases, with 20 bases remaining between them. The CDR3 is 14 amino acids. This chain's CDR3 is CASIAGTSPREQYF. The CDR3 nucleotides are TGTGCCAGCATCGCCGGGACAAGTCCTAGAGAGCAGTACTTC.

As for this clone: Different DNA sequences within this sample yield the same CDR3. The rearrangement joins TRBV30 to TRBJ1-3; D is ambiguous. CDR1 and CDR2 from the germline V gene are GTSNPN and SVGIG (reference sequence). V lost 1 base and J lost 2, with 3 bases in between. The CDR3 totals 12 residues. CDR3 DNA sequence: TGTGCCTGGAGTGCCACTGGAAACACCATATATTTT. The encoded protein is CAWSATGNTIYF.

J is TRBJ2-2 and V is TRBV7-9, with 10 bases that match TRBD1. Germline V gene sequence: CDR1 SEHNR, CDR2 FQNEAQ (reference sequence). The CDR3 has 17 residues. V was pared by 4 bases and J by 4 bases, with 9 bases of the junction left unmatched. In DNA, the CDR3 is TGTGCCAGCAGCTCGCCAAGAGGACAGGGGGGCACCGGGGAGCTGTTTTTT. Translated: CASSSPRGQGGTGELFF.

The chain is built from TRBV28 and TRBJ1-4, with D possibly being TRBD1 (6 bases). CDR1 and CDR2 (germline): MDHEN, SYDVKM. This CDR3 is built from 15 residues. The V end lost 5 bases, the J end lost 7 bases, and 17 bases lay between the germline ends. The DNA for the CDR3 is TGTGCCAGCAGTCTCCACGGGACACCTACTGAAAAACTGTTTTTT. Amino acid sequence: CASSLHGTPTEKLFF.